The clone carrying this TCR beta chain was counted between two and nine times. The data originate from a study of shared clonotypes between healthy human individuals. Study in general: The cohort comprised two women and a few men. Their ages spanned 18 to 49 years. For every donor, three CD4 naive, three CD4 memory, two CD8 naive and one CD8 memory plates were used.

The method was immunoSEQ multiplex PCR; TCRdb's version includes in-frame clones alone and lacks a portion of them. The sample shows about 1.1 million clones, roughly 80% of them seen only once. The sequence derives from a man between 18 and 29 years old in good health. Some clones in this sample may be carry-over from other donors' samples. The sample was memory CD4+ T cells from PBMCs. Subset reported: CD45RA-negative fraction.

CDR3 DNA sequence: TGTGCCAGCAGTGCAGACAAGTCCCTCTCTGGAAACACCATATATTTT. It translates to CASSADKSLSGNTIYF. The J gene is TRBJ1-3, the V gene TRBV2; D is undetermined. This CDR3 is built from 16 residues. V shed 4 bases and J shed 0 bases, with 13 bases lying between them. Germline CDR1 reads SNHLY; CDR2 reads FYNNEI.